A single sample is the source of the 21 T cell receptor beta chains below, sequenced in a study of blood T cell repertoires in COVID-19. Produced via immunoSEQ multiplex PCR; TCRdb's table is partial and in-frame only. The sample includes some 65,000 clones, roughly 90% seen only once; the top ten take over 1%. The specimen sequenced was peripheral blood. These receptors all stem from a man aged 60 to 69 with acute or convalescent COVID-19.

The V gene is TRBV2, the J gene TRBJ1-3; D gene ambiguous. There are 15 residues in the CDR3. Trimming cost V 8 bases and J 0 bases, with 14 bases left between them. Germline assignment: CDR1 SNHLY and CDR2 FYNNEI. CDR3 nucleotides: TGTGCCAGCCGTCAGGAGGGCCCCTCTGGAAACACCATATATTTT. Translating it yields CASRQEGPSGNTIYF.

This chain links TRBV30 with TRBJ1-1; D gene uncertain. V dropped 1 base and J dropped 5 bases, with 8 bases sitting between them. This CDR3 region has 12 residues. The V gene's germline CDR1 is GTSNPN and CDR2 SVGIG (reference sequence). The CDR3 sequence: CAWSADSTEAFF. The DNA of the CDR3 is TGTGCCTGGAGTGCCGATAGTACTGAAGCTTTCTTT.

This clone showed up just once. The chain joins TRBV5-4 to TRBJ1-1, with TRBD1 identical over 8 bases. This CDR3 comprises 14 residues. V gave up 0 bases and J gave up 4 bases; unmatched junction bases: 2. Germline V gene data show CDR1 as SGHNT and CDR2 as YYREEE (reference sequence). The CDR3 is CASSLDRGSTEAFF. The CDR3 coding sequence is TGTGCCAGCAGCTTGGACAGGGGGAGCACTGAAGCTTTCTTT.

The CDR3 is CASSFGPVQETQYF. CDR3 in DNA: TGTGCCAGCAGCTTTGGCCCAGTCCAAGAGACCCAGTACTTC. The chain joins TRBV7-9 to TRBJ2-5; no definite D call. Trimming took off 3 bases at V and 1 base at J, with 9 bases between the two ends. The CDR3 length is 14 residues. Germline values: CDR1 SEHNR, CDR2 FQNEAQ (reference sequence).

The sample holds one count of this clone. The chain combines TRBV12-3 or TRBV12-4 with TRBJ1-1; D may be TRBD1 (5 bases). The CDR3 covers 13 residues. V lost 5 bases and J 1 base, leaving 8 bases between the germline ends. The CDR3 region is CASSLRENTEAFF. CDR3 coding DNA: TGTGCCAGCAGTCTCAGGGAGAACACTGAAGCTTTCTTT.

This chain joins TRBV20-1 and TRBJ2-3; 11 positions agree with TRBD2. The J segment lost 7 bases and the V segment lost 3 bases, leaving 6 bases of the junction unmatched. The germline V gene has CDR1 DFQATT and CDR2 SNEGSKA (reference sequence). The CDR3 consists of 14 residues. The CDR3 spells CSASIAGGINTQYF. In DNA form, the CDR3 reads TGCAGTGCTAGTATAGCGGGGGGGATAAATACGCAGTATTTT.

The V call is TRBV11-2, the J call TRBJ1-1; 7 bases agree with TRBD1. CDR3 length: 14 residues. V dropped 3 bases and J dropped 5; count of bases not matched to a gene: 6. Germline CDR1 is SGHAT and CDR2 is FQNNGV. DNA of the CDR3: TGTGCCAGCAGCTTCGACAGGGCGAGGACTGAAGCTTTCTTT. It specifies CASSFDRARTEAFF.

V gene TRBV6-5 combines with J gene TRBJ2-1, with 10 bases aligning to TRBD2. Germline V gene lookup returns CDR1 MNHEY and CDR2 SVGAGI. Germline trimming cut 6 bases from V and 6 bases from J; bases unmatched to any gene: 5. This CDR3 region has 14 residues. CDR3 bases: TGTGCCAGCAGCCGAGGACTAGCGGTCAATGAGCAGTTCTTC. It is translated as CASSRGLAVNEQFF.

The J gene is TRBJ2-3, the V gene TRBV3-1 (or the pseudogene TRBV3-2); 8 nucleotides align to TRBD2. There are 17 residues in the CDR3. From germline, CDR1 is LGHDT and CDR2 YNNKEL (reference sequence). J lost 3 bases, V lost 0 bases, and 8 bases had no gene match. CDR3 bases: TGTGCCAGCAGCCAAGATCGGGGGGGCCGTCAGACAGATACGCAGTATTTT. Translating gives CASSQDRGGRQTDTQYF.

This sequence joins TRBV7-8 and TRBJ1-5; TRBD1 might be the D (5 bases). The CDR3 totals 14 residues. V was trimmed by 1 base and J by 5 bases, leaving 9 bases between them. From germline, CDR1 is SGHVS and CDR2 FQNEAQ. CDR3 sequence (DNA): TGTGCCAGCAGCTTAGACCGGGGGTATCAGCCCCAGCATTTT. It translates to CASSLDRGYQPQHF.

V usage is TRBV18 and J usage is TRBJ2-7, with D perhaps matching TRBD1 (5 bases). The CDR3 spans 14 residues. The germline V gene has CDR1 KGHSH and CDR2 LQKENI. The V end lost 3 bases, the J end lost 5 bases, and 14 bases lay between the germline ends. The CDR3 coding sequence is TGTGCCAGCTCACCTGGACAAGGTTACGACGAGCAGTACTTC. Its translation is CASSPGQGYDEQYF.

The J gene is TRBJ1-2, the V gene TRBV9; unclear D gene. The CDR3 length is 14 residues. The ends were cut back, 0 bases at V and 2 bases at J, with 8 bases in the middle. Germline values: CDR1 SGDLS, CDR2 YYNGEE. DNA for the CDR3: TGTGCCAGCAGCGTAGGACAACAGAACTATGGCTACACCTTC. Amino acids: CASSVGQQNYGYTF.

The rearrangement links TRBV6-6 to TRBJ2-1, with D possibly being TRBD2 (5 bases). V was trimmed by 5 bases and J by 5 bases, leaving 13 bases between them. This CDR3 comprises 14 residues. Germline loops: CDR1 MNHNY, CDR2 SVGAGI (reference sequence). CDR3 sequence (DNA): TGTGCCAGCAGTCCAGATCTCGGGGACAATGAGCAGTTCTTC. Amino acids: CASSPDLGDNEQFF.

This rearrangement joins TRBV27 to TRBJ2-1, with 9 positions matching TRBD2. V shed 6 bases and J 8 bases; nucleotides not matched to a gene: 11. In germline, CDR1 is MNHEY, CDR2 SMNVEV (reference sequence). CDR3 length: 15 amino acids. The CDR3 region is CASRSVAGAGDEQFF. The CDR3 DNA follows: TGTGCCAGCAGATCGGTAGCGGGGGCCGGGGATGAGCAGTTCTTC.

The genes are TRBV18 and TRBJ2-5; D uncertain. V lost 4 bases to trimming and J lost 1 base, with 10 bases between them. The CDR3 consists of 14 residues. The germline CDR1 and CDR2 sequences are KGHSH and LQKENI. In DNA form, the CDR3 reads TGTGCCAGCTCACGCGACACCAGCCAAGAGACCCAGTACTTC. This codes for CASSRDTSQETQYF.

In this sample, this clone turned up a few times. This sequence joins TRBV7-8 and TRBJ2-7; 7 bases agree with TRBD2. The germline V gene encodes CDR1 SGHVS and CDR2 FQNEAQ. Germline trimming cut 2 bases from V and 1 base from J; bases unmatched to any gene: 14. The CDR3 is 18 amino acids. CDR3 protein: CASSLPTGPMGGSYEQYF. CDR3 sequence (DNA): TGTGCCAGCAGCTTACCGACGGGTCCCATGGGAGGGTCCTACGAGCAGTACTTC.

This clone was seen a handful of times. V gene TRBV7-9 combines with J gene TRBJ1-6; 7 bases match TRBD1. CDR3 length: 16 amino acids. Losses at the gene ends were 5 bases for V and 7 bases for J; bases not matched to a gene: 11. The germline CDR1 and CDR2 sequences are SEHNR and FQNEAQ (reference sequence). CDR3 protein: CASSLYSTGRNSPLHF. In DNA, the CDR3 is TGTGCCAGCAGCCTCTACTCGACAGGGAGGAATTCACCCCTCCACTTT.

The chain carries TRBV19 and TRBJ2-4; 9 bases map to TRBD1. V gave up 10 bases and J gave up 8 bases; unmatched junction bases: 6. The CDR3 consists of 12 residues. The germline CDR1 and CDR2 sequences are LNHDA and SQIVND (reference sequence). The CDR3 sequence: CATGTGTYIQYF. The CDR3 nucleotides read TGTGCCACGGGGACAGGGACGTACATTCAGTACTTC.

The chain uses TRBV5-1 and TRBJ2-7; D perhaps matches TRBD2 (6 bases). This CDR3 spans 17 amino acids. Deletions cut 2 bases from V and 1 base from J, with 19 bases between. Germline lookup yields CDR1 SGHRS and CDR2 YFSETQ. The CDR3 DNA reads TGCGCCAGCAGCTTCAATCACGGGACTCCCGGGTCCTACGAGCAGTACTTC. Translation gives CASSFNHGTPGSYEQYF.

The rearrangement links TRBV5-1 to TRBJ2-3; 10 bases map to TRBD2. The germline CDR1 and CDR2 sequences are SGHRS and YFSETQ. V was clipped by 3 bases and J by 4 bases; unmatched bases: 8. The CDR3 covers 16 residues. The CDR3: CASSWGAGGPSDTQYF. CDR3 coding DNA: TGCGCCAGCAGCTGGGGAGCGGGGGGGCCGTCAGATACGCAGTATTTT. The full variable domain, its missing parts supplied by reference TRBV5-1 and TRBJ2-3, is KAGVTQTPRYLIKTRGQQVTLSCSPISGHRSVSWYQQTPGQGLQFLFEYFSETQRNKGNFPGRFSGRQFSNSRSEMNVSTLELGDSALYLCASSWGAGGPSDTQYFGPGTRLTVL.

This chain connects TRBV25-1 to TRBJ1-1; perhaps TRBD1 as D (6 bases). The germline V gene encodes CDR1 MGHDK and CDR2 SYGVNS. Trimming removed 5 bases from V and 5 bases from J, with 12 bases in between. The CDR3 length is 13 residues. CDR3 DNA: TGTGCCAGCAGTAACACAGGGTTAACTGAAGCTTTCTTT. Translating gives CASSNTGLTEAFF.